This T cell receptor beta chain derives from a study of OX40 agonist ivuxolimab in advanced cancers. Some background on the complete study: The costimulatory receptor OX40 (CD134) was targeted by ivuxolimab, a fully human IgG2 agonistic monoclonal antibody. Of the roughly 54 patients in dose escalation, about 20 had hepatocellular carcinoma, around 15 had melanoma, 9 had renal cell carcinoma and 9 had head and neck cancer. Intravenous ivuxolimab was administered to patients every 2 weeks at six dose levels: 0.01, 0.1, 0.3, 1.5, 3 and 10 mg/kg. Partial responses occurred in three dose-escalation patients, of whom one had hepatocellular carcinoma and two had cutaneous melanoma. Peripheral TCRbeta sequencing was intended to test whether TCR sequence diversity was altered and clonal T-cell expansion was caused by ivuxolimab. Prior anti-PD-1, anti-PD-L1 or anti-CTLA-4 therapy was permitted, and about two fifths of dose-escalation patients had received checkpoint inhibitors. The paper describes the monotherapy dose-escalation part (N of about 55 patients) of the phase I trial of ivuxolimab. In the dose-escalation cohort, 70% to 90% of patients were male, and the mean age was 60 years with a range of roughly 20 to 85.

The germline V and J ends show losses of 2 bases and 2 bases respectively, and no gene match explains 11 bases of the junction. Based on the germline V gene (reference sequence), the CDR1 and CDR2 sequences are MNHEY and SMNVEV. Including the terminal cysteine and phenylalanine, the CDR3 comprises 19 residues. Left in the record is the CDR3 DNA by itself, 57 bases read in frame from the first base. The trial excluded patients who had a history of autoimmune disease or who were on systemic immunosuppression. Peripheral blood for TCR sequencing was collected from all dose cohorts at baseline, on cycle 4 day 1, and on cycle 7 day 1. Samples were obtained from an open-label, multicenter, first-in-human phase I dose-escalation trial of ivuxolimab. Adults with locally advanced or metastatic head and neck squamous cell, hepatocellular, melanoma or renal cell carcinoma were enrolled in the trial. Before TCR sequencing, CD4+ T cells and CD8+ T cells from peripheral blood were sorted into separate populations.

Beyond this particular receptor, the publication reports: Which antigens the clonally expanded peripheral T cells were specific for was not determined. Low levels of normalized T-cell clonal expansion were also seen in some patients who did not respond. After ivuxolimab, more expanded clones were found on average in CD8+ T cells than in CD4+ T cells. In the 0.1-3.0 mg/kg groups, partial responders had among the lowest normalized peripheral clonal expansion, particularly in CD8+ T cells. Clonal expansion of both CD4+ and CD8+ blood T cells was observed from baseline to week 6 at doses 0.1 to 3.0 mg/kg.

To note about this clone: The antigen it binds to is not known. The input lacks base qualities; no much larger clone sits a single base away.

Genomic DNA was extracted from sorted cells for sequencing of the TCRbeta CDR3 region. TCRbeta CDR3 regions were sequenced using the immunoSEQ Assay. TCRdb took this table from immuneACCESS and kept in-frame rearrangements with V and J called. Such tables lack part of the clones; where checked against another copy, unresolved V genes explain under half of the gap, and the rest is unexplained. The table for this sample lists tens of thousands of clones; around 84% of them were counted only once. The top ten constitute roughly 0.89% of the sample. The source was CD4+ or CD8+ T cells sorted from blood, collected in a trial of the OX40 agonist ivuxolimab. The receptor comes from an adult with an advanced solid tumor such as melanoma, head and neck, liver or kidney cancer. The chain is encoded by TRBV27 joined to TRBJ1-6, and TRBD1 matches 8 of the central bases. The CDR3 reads CASSLNPLPQGAYNSPLHF. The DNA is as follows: TGTGCCAGCAGTTTAAATCCCCTCCCACAGGGGGCCTATAATTCACCCCTCCACTTT.